Below are 14 T cell receptor beta chains sequenced from a single sample in a study of breast tumors, draining lymph nodes, adjacent tissues. TCRdb independently ran MiXCR on the multiplex PCR reads; one entry per CDR3 protein. The table shows about 140,000 distinct CDR3 sequences, with 30% to 35% occurring only once. Breast cancer patients provided tissue from their axillary draining lymph nodes. The sequenced material came from axillary lymph node tissue. Source of these receptors: a female donor with breast cancer. Some clones in this sample may be carry-over from other donors' samples.

This clonotype occurred many times. V and J are TRBV10-2 and TRBJ2-1, with 12 bases identical to TRBD2. The germline V gene has CDR1 WSHSY and CDR2 SAAADI. The CDR3 totals 16 residues. V was clipped by 6 bases and J by 8 bases; unmatched bases: 11. The CDR3: CASRGPSSGGAHEQFF. Written as DNA, the CDR3 is TGCGCCAGCAGGGGTCCCTCTAGCGGGGGGGCCCATGAGCAGTTCTTC.

This clonotype has at least ten counts. The chain couples TRBV12-3 or TRBV12-4 to TRBJ2-1; 11 positions match TRBD2. The J segment lost 8 bases and the V segment lost 3 bases, leaving 6 bases of the junction unmatched. The CDR3 loop spans 15 amino acids. The CDR3 region is CASSLGLAGGDEQFF. Written as DNA, the CDR3 is TGTGCCAGCAGTTTGGGGCTAGCGGGGGGCGATGAGCAGTTCTTC.

This clonotype was recorded once. The CDR3 spells CAWSGTRGSYGYTF. The CDR3 DNA follows: TGTGCCTGGAGTGGGACGAGGGGTTCCTATGGCTACACCTTC. The chain combines TRBV30 with TRBJ1-2, with D perhaps TRBD1 (5 bases). V dropped 1 base and J dropped 4 bases, with 13 bases sitting between them. The CDR3 covers 14 residues. Germline V gene data show CDR1 as GTSNPN and CDR2 as SVGIG (reference sequence).

This clonotype was seen ten or more times. V is TRBV10-3 and J is TRBJ2-7, with 8 bases aligning to TRBD1. Germline V lookup: CDR1 ENHRY, CDR2 SYGVKD. The CDR3 consists of 13 residues. With V trimmed by 6 bases and J by 2 bases, 3 bases remained unmatched. The CDR3 nucleotides read TGTGCCATCAGCCTGGGACAGGCCTACGAGCAGTACTTC. It codes for CAISLGQAYEQYF.

This clonotype was seen at least ten times. This chain connects TRBV5-5 to TRBJ2-1; tentative D call: TRBD1 (6 bases). The V and J ends lost 4 bases and 7 bases respectively, with 18 bases between them. CDR3 size: 15 residues. In germline, CDR1 is SGHKS, CDR2 YYEKEE (reference sequence). The CDR3 DNA reads TGTGCCAGCAGCCCCGGGACATATATCTCTAATGAGCAGTTCTTC. Protein: CASSPGTYISNEQFF.

This clonotype was found many times. The gene calls are TRBV4-2 and TRBJ2-2, with 11 bases identical to TRBD2. V dropped 4 bases and J dropped 7; count of bases not matched to a gene: 8. CDR3 length: 16 residues. From germline, CDR1 is LGHNA and CDR2 YNFKEQ. This chain's CDR3 is CASSPPSGGSFGELFF. CDR3 nucleotide sequence: TGTGCCAGCAGCCCACCTAGCGGGGGGAGTTTCGGGGAGCTGTTTTTT.

This CDR3 is CASSLSDGGGPDTQYF. The CDR3 coding sequence is TGTGCCAGCAGCCTCAGTGACGGCGGGGGGCCGGATACGCAGTATTTT. This chain joins TRBV12-3 or TRBV12-4 and TRBJ2-3; TRBD2 matches at 8 bases. The CDR3 sequence is 16 residues long. The V gene end was trimmed by 6 bases and the J gene end by 6 bases; junction bases not matched to a gene: 14.

The table lists this clonotype with many counts. The chain couples TRBV15 to TRBJ1-6, with D uncertain. The CDR3 length is 16 residues. Germline V gene lookup returns CDR1 LNHNV and CDR2 YYDKDF (reference sequence). V shed 0 bases and J shed 6 bases, with 12 bases lying between them. The CDR3 region is CATSRDPASLNSPLHF. The CDR3 DNA is TGTGCCACCAGCAGAGATCCGGCCAGTCTTAATTCACCCCTCCACTTT.

This clonotype was detected a few times. J is TRBJ2-3 and V is TRBV18, with 13 bases aligning to TRBD2. This CDR3 has 18 amino acids. V lost 3 bases to trimming and J lost 2 bases; unmatched junction nucleotides: 8. Per germline, CDR1 KGHSH and CDR2 LQKENI. CDR3 region: CASSPTGLAGASTDTQYF. For the CDR3, the DNA is TGTGCCAGCTCACCGACAGGACTAGCGGGGGCCTCCACAGATACGCAGTATTTT.

This clonotype was found many times. The chain joins TRBV28 to TRBJ1-4; 7 bases are shared with TRBD1. The CDR3 consists of 14 residues. The trim removed 2 bases at V and 11 bases at J, leaving 8 bases unmatched. The germline V gene encodes CDR1 MDHEN and CDR2 SYDVKM. CDR3 loop: CASSLDDRVGKLFF. CDR3 sequence (DNA): TGTGCCAGCAGTTTAGACGACAGGGTGGGGAAACTGTTTTTT.

This clonotype has a count of ten or more. The chain is built from TRBV3-1 and TRBJ2-3; tentatively, D is TRBD2 (5 bases). The V and J ends lost 0 bases and 3 bases respectively, with 16 bases between them. The CDR3 extends over 17 amino acids. In germline, CDR1 is LGHDT, CDR2 YNNKEL (reference sequence). CDR3 sequence reads: CASSQEIGATGTDTQYF. CDR3 nucleotides: TGTGCCAGCAGCCAAGAGATCGGCGCGACGGGGACAGATACGCAGTATTTT.

This clonotype was observed many times. The J gene is TRBJ1-4, the V gene TRBV19; TRBD1 is a possible D gene (5 bases). Trimming pared 5 bases from V and 0 bases from J, leaving 13 bases between. The germline CDR1 and CDR2 sequences are LNHDA and SQIVND (reference sequence). The CDR3 has 16 residues. The CDR3 region is CASSFWTPATNEKLFF. In DNA, the CDR3 is TGTGCCAGTAGTTTTTGGACACCTGCAACTAATGAAAAACTGTTTTTT.

This clonotype was seen many times. The chain links TRBV5-1 to TRBJ2-5; possible D gene TRBD1, 5 bases. The CDR3 runs 15 residues. V dropped 3 bases and J dropped 5 bases, with 17 bases sitting between them. Germline V CDR1 and CDR2: SGHRS, YFSETQ. The CDR3 sequence is CASSSDGHPNETQYF. CDR3 DNA sequence: TGCGCCAGCAGCTCCGATGGACATCCGAACGAGACCCAGTACTTC.

This clonotype was observed at least ten times. V usage is TRBV24-1 and J usage is TRBJ1-4, with 8 bases matching TRBD1. The CDR3 loop spans 17 amino acids. Germline values: CDR1 KGHDR, CDR2 SFDVKD. V was pared by 1 base and J by 8 bases, with 11 bases of the junction left unmatched. CDR3 in DNA: TGTGCCACCAGTGATTTAAGACCAGGGGGCGCGGGGGAAAAACTGTTTTTT. Encoded protein: CATSDLRPGGAGEKLFF.